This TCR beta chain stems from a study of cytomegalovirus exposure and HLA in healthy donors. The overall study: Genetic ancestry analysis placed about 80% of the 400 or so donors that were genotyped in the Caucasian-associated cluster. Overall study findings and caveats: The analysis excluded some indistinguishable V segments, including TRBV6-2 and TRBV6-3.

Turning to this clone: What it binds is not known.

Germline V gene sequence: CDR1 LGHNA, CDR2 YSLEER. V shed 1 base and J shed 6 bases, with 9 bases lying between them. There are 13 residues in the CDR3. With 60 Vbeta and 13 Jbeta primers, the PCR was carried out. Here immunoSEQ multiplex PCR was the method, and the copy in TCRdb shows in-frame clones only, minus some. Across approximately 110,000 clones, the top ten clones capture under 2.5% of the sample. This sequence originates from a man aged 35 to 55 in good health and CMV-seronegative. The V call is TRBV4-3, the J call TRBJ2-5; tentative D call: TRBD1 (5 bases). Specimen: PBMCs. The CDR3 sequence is CASSQGQGKTQYF. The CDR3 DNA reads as TGCGCCAGCAGCCAAGGGCAGGGAAAGACCCAGTACTTC.